This entry describes one T cell receptor beta chain. This sample stems from a study of blood T cell repertoires in COVID-19. Study as a whole: T cells, B-cell-depleted T cells, or PBMCs provided the cDNA or gDNA that served as material.

The germline gives CDR1 LGHNA, CDR2 YSLEER. The CDR3 spans 18 residues. Trimming at V came to 0 bases and at J to 1 base, leaving 7 bases not matched to a gene. Sequencing used immunoSEQ multiplex PCR; TCRdb keeps in-frame clones, though not all of them. Of approximately 450,000 clones listed, approximately 90% are singletons. Sequenced sample: PBMCs or T cells enriched from blood (not recorded which). V and J are TRBV4-3 and TRBJ2-7; 12 bases align to TRBD2. This clonotype was obtained from a woman between 18 and 29 years old with acute COVID-19. In nucleotides, the CDR3 is TGCGCCAGCAGCCAAGATATACTAGCGGGAGGAGGTTCCTACGAGCAGTACTTC. This sequence encodes CASSQDILAGGGSYEQYF.